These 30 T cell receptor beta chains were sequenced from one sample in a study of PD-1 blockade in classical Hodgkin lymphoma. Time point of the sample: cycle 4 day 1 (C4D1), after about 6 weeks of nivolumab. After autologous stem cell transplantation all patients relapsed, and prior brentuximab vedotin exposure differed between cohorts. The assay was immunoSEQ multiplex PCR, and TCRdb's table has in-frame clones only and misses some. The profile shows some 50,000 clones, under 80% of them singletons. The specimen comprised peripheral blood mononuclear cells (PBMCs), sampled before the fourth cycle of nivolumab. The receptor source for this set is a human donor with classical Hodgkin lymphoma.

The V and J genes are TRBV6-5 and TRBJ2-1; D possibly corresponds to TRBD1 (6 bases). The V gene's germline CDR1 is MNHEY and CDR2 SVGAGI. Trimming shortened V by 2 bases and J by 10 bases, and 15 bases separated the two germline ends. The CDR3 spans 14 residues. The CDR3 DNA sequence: TGTGCCAGCAGTTACCAGATCAGGGGTAGCGAGCAGTTCTTC. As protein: CASSYQIRGSEQFF.

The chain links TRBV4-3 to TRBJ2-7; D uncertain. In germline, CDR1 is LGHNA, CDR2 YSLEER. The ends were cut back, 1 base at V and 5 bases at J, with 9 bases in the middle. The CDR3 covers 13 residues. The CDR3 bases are TGCGCCAGCAGCCAAGGAGATATCCACGAGCAGTACTTC. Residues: CASSQGDIHEQYF.

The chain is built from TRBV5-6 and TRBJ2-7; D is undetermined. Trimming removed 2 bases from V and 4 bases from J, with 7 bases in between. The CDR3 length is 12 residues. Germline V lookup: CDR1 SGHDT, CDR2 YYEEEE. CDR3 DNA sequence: TGTGCCAGCAGCTTCAGCCAGTACGAGCAGTACTTC. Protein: CASSFSQYEQYF.

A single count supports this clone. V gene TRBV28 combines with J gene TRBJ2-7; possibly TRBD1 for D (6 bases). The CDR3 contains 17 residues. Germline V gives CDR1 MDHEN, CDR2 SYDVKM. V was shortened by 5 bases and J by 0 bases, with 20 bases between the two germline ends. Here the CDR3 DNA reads TGTGCCAGCAGTCCCCCGACAGGAAGTAAAGGCTCCTACGAGCAGTACTTC. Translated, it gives CASSPPTGSKGSYEQYF.

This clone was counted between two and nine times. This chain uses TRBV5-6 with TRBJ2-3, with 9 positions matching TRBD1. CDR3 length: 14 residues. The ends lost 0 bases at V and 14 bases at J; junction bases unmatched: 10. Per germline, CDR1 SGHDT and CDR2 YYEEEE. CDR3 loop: CASSLAGQGPPPYF. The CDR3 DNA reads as TGTGCCAGCAGCTTGGCGGGACAGGGACCCCCGCCGTATTTT.

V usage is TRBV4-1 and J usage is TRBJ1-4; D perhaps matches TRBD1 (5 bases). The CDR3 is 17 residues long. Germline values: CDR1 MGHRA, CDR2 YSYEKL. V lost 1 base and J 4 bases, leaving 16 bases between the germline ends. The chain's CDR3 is CASSQGVGRPDNEKLFF. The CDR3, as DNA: TGCGCCAGCAGCCAAGGGGTGGGACGTCCTGATAATGAAAAACTGTTTTTT.

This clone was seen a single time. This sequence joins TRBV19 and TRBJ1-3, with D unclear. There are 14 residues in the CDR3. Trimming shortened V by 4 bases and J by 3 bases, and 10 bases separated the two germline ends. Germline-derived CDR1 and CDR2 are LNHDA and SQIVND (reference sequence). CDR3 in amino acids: CASSKAHSGNTIYF. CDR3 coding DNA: TGTGCCAGTAGTAAGGCCCACAGTGGAAACACCATATATTTT.

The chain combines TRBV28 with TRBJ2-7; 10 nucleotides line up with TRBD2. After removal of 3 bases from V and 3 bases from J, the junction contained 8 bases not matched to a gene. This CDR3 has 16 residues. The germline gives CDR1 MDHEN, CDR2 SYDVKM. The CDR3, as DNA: TGTGCCAGCAGTTTGGGGTCGGGACTAGCGATCTACGAGCAGTACTTC. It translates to CASSLGSGLAIYEQYF.

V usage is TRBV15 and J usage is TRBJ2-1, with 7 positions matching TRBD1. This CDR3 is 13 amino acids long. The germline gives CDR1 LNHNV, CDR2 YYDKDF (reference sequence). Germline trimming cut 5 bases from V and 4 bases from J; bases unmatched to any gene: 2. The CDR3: CATSGDSYNEQFF. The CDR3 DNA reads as TGTGCCACCAGCGGGGACAGTTACAATGAGCAGTTCTTC. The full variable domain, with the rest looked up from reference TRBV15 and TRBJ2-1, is DAMVIQNPRYQVTQFGKPVTLSCSQTLNHNVMYWYQQKSSQAPKLLFHYYDKDFNNEADTPDNFQSRRPNTSFCFLDIRSPGLGDTAMYLCATSGDSYNEQFFGPGTRLTVL.

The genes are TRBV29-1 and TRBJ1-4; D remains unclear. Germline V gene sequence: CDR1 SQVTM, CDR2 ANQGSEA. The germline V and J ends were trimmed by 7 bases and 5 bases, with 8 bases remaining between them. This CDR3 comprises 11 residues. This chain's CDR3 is CSGRLNEKLFF. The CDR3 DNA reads TGCAGCGGGCGGTTAAATGAAAAACTGTTTTTT.

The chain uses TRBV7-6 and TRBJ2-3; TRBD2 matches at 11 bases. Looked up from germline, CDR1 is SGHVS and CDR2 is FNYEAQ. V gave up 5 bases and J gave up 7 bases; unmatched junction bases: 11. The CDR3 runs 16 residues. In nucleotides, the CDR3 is TGTGCCAGCAGCCCAGGGACTAGCGGAGTACAACATACGCAGTATTTT. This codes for CASSPGTSGVQHTQYF.

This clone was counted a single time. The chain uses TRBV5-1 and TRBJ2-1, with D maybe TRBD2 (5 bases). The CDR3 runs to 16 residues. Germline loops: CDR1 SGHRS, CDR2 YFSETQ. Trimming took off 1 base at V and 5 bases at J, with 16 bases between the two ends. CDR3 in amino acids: CASSLLPGFSHNEQFF. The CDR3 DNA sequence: TGCGCCAGCAGCTTGTTGCCGGGATTCAGCCACAATGAGCAGTTCTTC.

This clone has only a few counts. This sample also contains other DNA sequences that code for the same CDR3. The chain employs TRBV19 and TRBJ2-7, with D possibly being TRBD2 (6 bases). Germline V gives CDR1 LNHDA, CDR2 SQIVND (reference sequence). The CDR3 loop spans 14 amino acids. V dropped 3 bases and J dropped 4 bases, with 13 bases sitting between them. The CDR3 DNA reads TGTGCCAGTAGTATTGGAGGGGCGAAATACGAGCAGTACTTC. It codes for CASSIGGAKYEQYF. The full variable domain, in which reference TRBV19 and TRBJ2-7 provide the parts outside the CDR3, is DGGITQSPKYLFRKEGQNVTLSCEQNLNHDAMYWYRQDPGQGLRLIYYSQIVNDFQKGDIAEGYSVSREKKESFPLTVTSAQKNPTAFYLCASSIGGAKYEQYFGPGTRLTVT.

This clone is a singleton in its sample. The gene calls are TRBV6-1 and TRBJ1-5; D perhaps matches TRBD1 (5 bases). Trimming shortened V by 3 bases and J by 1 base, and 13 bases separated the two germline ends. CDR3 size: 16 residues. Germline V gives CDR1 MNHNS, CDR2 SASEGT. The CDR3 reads CASSEFQGLSNQPQHF. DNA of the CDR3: TGTGCCAGCAGTGAGTTCCAGGGCTTGAGCAATCAGCCCCAGCATTTT.

The CDR3 here is CASSLDYRTVRGAKNIQYF. The CDR3 coding sequence is TGTGCCAGCAGCTTAGATTATAGGACAGTTAGAGGGGCCAAAAACATTCAGTACTTC. The chain is built from TRBV11-2 and TRBJ2-4; the D gene is possibly TRBD1 (6 bases). CDR3 length: 19 residues. V lost 0 bases, J lost 1 base, and 19 bases lay in between. The germline V gene has CDR1 SGHAT and CDR2 FQNNGV.

The CDR3 sequence is CASSPGTGNYEQYF. Written as DNA, the CDR3 is TGTGCCAGCTCACCCGGGACAGGGAACTACGAGCAGTACTTC. J is TRBJ2-7 and V is TRBV18; 9 nucleotides align to TRBD1. With 3 bases clipped from V and 3 bases from J, the junction kept 3 bases outside the gene matches. There are 14 residues in the CDR3. Germline V lookup: CDR1 KGHSH, CDR2 LQKENI.

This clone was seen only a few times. CDR3: CASSQLNTGELFF. CDR3 in DNA: TGTGCCAGCAGCCAACTGAACACCGGGGAGCTGTTTTTT. The chain is built from TRBV7-9 and TRBJ2-2; D is unclear. V was shortened by 5 bases and J by 1 base, with 5 bases between the two germline ends. This CDR3 is 13 amino acids long. Germline lookup yields CDR1 SEHNR and CDR2 FQNEAQ (reference sequence).

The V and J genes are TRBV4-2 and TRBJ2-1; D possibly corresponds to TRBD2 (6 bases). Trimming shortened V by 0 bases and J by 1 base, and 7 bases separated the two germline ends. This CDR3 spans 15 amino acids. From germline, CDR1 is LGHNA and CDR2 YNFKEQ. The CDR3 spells CASSQESGSYNEQFF. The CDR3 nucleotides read TGTGCCAGCAGCCAAGAAAGCGGGTCCTACAATGAGCAGTTCTTC.

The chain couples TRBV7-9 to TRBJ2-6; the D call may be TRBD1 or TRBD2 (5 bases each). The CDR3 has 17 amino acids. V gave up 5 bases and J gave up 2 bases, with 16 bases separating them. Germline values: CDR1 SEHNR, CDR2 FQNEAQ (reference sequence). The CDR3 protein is CASSPRGGQTGANVLTF. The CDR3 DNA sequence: TGTGCCAGCAGCCCCCGTGGAGGACAAACTGGGGCCAACGTCCTGACTTTC.

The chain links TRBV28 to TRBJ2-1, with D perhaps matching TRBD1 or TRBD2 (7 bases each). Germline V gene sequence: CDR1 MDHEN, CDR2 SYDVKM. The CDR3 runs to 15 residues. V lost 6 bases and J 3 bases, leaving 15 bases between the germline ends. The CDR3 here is CASSNTGDYYNEQFF. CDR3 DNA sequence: TGTGCCAGCAGCAATACAGGGGACTACTACAATGAGCAGTTCTTC.

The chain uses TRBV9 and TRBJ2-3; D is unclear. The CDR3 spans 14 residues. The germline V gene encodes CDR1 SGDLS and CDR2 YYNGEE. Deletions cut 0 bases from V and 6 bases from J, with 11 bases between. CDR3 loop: CASSVVPTGDTQYF. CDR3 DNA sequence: TGTGCCAGCAGCGTAGTCCCCACCGGGGATACGCAGTATTTT.

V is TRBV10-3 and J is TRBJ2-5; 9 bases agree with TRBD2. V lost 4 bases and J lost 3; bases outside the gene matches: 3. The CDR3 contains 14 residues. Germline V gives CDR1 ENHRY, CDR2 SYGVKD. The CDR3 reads CAISVAGDKETQYF. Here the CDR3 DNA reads TGTGCCATCAGTGTAGCGGGAGATAAAGAGACCCAGTACTTC.

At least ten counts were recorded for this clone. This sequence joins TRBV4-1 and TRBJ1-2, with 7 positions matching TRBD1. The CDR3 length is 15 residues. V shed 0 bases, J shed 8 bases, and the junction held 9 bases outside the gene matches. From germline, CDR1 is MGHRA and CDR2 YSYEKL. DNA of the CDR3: TGCGCCAGCAGCCAAGAAGACAGGGAGAAGGGAGGCTACACCTTC. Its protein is CASSQEDREKGGYTF.

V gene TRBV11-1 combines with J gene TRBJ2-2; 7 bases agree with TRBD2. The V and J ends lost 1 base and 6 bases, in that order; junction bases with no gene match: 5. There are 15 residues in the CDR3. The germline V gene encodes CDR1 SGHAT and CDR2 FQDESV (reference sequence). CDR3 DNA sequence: TGTGCCAGCAGCTTAGGGACTAGTTTCCCCGGGGAGCTGTTTTTT. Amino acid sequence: CASSLGTSFPGELFF.

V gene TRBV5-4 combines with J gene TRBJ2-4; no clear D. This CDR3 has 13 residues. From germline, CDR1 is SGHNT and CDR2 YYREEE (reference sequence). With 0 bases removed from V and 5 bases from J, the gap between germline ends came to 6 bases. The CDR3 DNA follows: TGTGCCAGCAGCTTGGAGATAGAAAACATTCAGTACTTC. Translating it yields CASSLEIENIQYF.

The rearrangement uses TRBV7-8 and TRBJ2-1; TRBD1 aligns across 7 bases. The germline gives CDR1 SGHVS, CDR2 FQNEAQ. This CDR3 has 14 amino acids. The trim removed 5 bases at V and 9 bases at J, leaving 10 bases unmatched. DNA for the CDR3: TGTGCCAGCAGCCCTCGACAGGGAATGGGTGAGCAGTTCTTC. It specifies CASSPRQGMGEQFF.

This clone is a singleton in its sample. CDR3 in amino acids: CASSHSEGYTF. CDR3 sequence (DNA): TGTGCCAGCAGCCACTCGGAGGGCTACACCTTC. The V call is TRBV14, the J call TRBJ1-2; D ambiguous. The CDR3 loop spans 11 amino acids. Trimming cost V 3 bases and J 8 bases, with 7 bases left between them. The germline V gene encodes CDR1 SGHDN and CDR2 FVKESK.

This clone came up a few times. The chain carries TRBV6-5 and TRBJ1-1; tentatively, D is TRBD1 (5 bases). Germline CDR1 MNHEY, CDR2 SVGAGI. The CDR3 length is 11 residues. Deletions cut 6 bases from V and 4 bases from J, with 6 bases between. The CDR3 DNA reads TGTGCCAGCAGCCAGGGCACTGAAGCTTTCTTT. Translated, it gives CASSQGTEAFF.

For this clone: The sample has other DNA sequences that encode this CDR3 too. CDR3 sequence: CASSEVYGYTF. CDR3 coding DNA: TGTGCCAGCAGTGAAGTATATGGCTACACCTTC. The chain recombines TRBV2 with TRBJ1-2, with D unclear. This CDR3 contains 11 residues. Germline-derived CDR1 and CDR2 are SNHLY and FYNNEI. Trimming stripped 1 base from V and 5 bases from J, with 2 bases between.

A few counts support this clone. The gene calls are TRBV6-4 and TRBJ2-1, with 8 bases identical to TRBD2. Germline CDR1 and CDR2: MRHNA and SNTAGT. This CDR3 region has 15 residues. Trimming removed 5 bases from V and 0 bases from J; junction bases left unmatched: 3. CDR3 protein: CASSSLAGSYNEQFF. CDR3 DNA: TGTGCCAGCAGTTCTCTAGCGGGCTCCTACAATGAGCAGTTCTTC.